Listed here are 5 T cell receptor beta chains from one sample, sequenced in a study of vaccination and CD4 T cells after COVID-19. No antigen has been identified for these receptors. Treatment described: roughly ten-day PBMC culture with coronavirus spike peptide pools or control peptides (ViraFEST assay). Scientists ran DNA taken from cultured CD4+ T cells through the Oncomine TCR Beta short-read assay for sequencing. TCRdb called the PCR reads again in MiXCR, with one record for every CDR3 protein. This table holds approximately 15,000 distinct CDR3 sequences, over 45% found once. Here the sequenced sample was CD4+ T cells from blood, cultured in vitro, taken before SARS-CoV-2 vaccination. These receptors were collected from a human donor who had recovered from COVID-19.

This clonotype showed up just once. The CDR3 DNA is TGCAGTGCTAGATGGCAGGGGGCCTATAGCAATCAGCCCCAGCATTTT. Amino acids: CSARWQGAYSNQPQHF. The chain carries TRBV20-1 and TRBJ1-5; TRBD1 matches at 8 bases. CDR3 length: 16 amino acids. In germline, CDR1 is DFQATT, CDR2 SNEGSKA (reference sequence). V lost 2 bases, J lost 0 bases, and 6 bases stayed unmatched.

This clonotype was detected a few times. The genes are TRBV7-2 and TRBJ2-3; D might be TRBD2 (5 bases). CDR1 and CDR2 (germline): SGHTA, FQGNSA. Trimming took off 3 bases at V and 0 bases at J, with 13 bases between the two ends. This CDR3 has 16 amino acids. CDR3 in DNA: TGTGCCAGCAGCTTGGGTAGCGCCCCTAGCACAGATACGCAGTATTTT. Protein: CASSLGSAPSTDTQYF.

The chain joins TRBV5-1 to TRBJ1-6, with D tentatively TRBD1 (6 bases). Trimming removed 1 base at V and 5 bases at J, with 10 bases between. The CDR3 has 15 residues. Germline CDR1 reads SGHRS; CDR2 reads YFSETQ. The CDR3 sequence is CASSLSGTNNSPLHF. CDR3 nucleotides: TGCGCCAGCAGCTTGTCCGGGACAAATAATTCACCCCTCCACTTT.

This clonotype was seen a few times. The rearrangement links TRBV20-1 to TRBJ1-1; 7 nucleotides align to TRBD1. V was clipped by 3 bases and J by 0 bases; unmatched bases: 7. Germline V gives CDR1 DFQATT, CDR2 SNEGSKA (reference sequence). The CDR3 covers 15 residues. CDR3 sequence: CSARSPGQLNTEAFF. In nucleotides, the CDR3 is TGCAGTGCTAGGAGTCCGGGACAGCTGAACACTGAAGCTTTCTTT.

The rearrangement uses TRBV28 and TRBJ1-2, with 7 bases aligning to TRBD1. The CDR3 covers 14 residues. Germline trimming cut 2 bases from V and 4 bases from J; bases unmatched to any gene: 4. Germline lookup yields CDR1 MDHEN and CDR2 SYDVKM. CDR3 in amino acids: CASSLEGQTYGYTF. The DNA for the CDR3 is TGTGCCAGCAGTTTAGAGGGACAGACCTATGGCTACACCTTC.